The 14 T cell receptor beta chains reported below all come from one sample, sequenced in a study of response to subunit inactivated influenza vaccine. TCRdb fed the RT-PCR reads into MiXCR, producing one record per CDR3 protein. The sample holds approximately 700,000 distinct CDR3 sequences, approximately 15% seen once. The sequences come from PBMCs from blood, collected roughly 2 weeks before vaccination. The receptor set was obtained from a man aged 45-60 years who received an inactivated influenza vaccine.

The genes are TRBV6-5 and TRBJ1-4; tentatively, D is TRBD1 (5 bases). The V end lost 3 bases, the J end lost 10 bases, and 15 bases lay between the germline ends. From germline, CDR1 is MNHEY and CDR2 SVGAGI. The CDR3 is 14 residues long. Written as DNA, the CDR3 is TGTGCCAGCAGTTATCGGCAGGGAGCTGGAAAACTGTTTTTT. It encodes CASSYRQGAGKLFF.

This sequence joins TRBV4-3 and TRBJ2-1, with TRBD1 matching over 8 bases. The CDR3 length is 15 residues. With V trimmed by 6 bases and J by 5 bases, 9 bases remained unmatched. Germline loops: CDR1 LGHNA, CDR2 YSLEER. The CDR3 here is CASRQTGVGHNEQFF. The CDR3 coding sequence is TGCGCCAGCAGGCAGACAGGGGTAGGACACAATGAGCAGTTCTTC.

This clonotype was observed a handful of times. This rearrangement joins TRBV7-2 to TRBJ2-2; D not certain. Germline V gives CDR1 SGHTA, CDR2 FQGNSA. V lost 5 bases, J lost 2 bases, and 15 bases lay in between. The CDR3 is 16 amino acids. The CDR3 DNA is TGTGCCAGCAGCCCCCAAGGCAGGAAAAACACCGGGGAGCTGTTTTTT. Translated, it gives CASSPQGRKNTGELFF.

The genes are TRBV12-3 or TRBV12-4 and TRBJ2-7, with D possibly being TRBD1 or TRBD2 (5 bases each). The CDR3 spans 13 residues. Trimming cost V 2 bases and J 5 bases, with 10 bases left between them. CDR3 DNA sequence: TGTGCCAGCAGTTTATACGGGGCCGACGAGCAGTACTTC. Its translation is CASSLYGADEQYF.

This clonotype was detected many times. The J gene is TRBJ1-2, the V gene TRBV28; 9 nucleotides line up with TRBD1. CDR1 MDHEN and CDR2 SYDVKM come from the germline V gene. This CDR3 contains 15 residues. V was clipped by 4 bases and J by 2 bases; unmatched bases: 5. The CDR3 region has the DNA TGTGCCAGCAGTTCTACCGGGACAGGGAACTATGGCTACACCTTC. Amino acid sequence: CASSSTGTGNYGYTF.

This clonotype was detected only a few times. This chain joins TRBV28 and TRBJ2-2, with unresolved D. Per germline, CDR1 MDHEN and CDR2 SYDVKM. The V end lost 3 bases, the J end lost 1 base, and 12 bases lay between the germline ends. This CDR3 comprises 16 residues. The CDR3, as DNA: TGTGCCAGCAGTTTTGTCCTAACAGAGAACACCGGGGAGCTGTTTTTT. It codes for CASSFVLTENTGELFF.

The sample holds a few counts of this clonotype. The rearrangement joins TRBV7-9 to TRBJ2-4; D is unresolved. This CDR3 has 16 residues. Looked up from germline, CDR1 is SEHNR and CDR2 is FQNEAQ (reference sequence). The V and J ends lost 5 bases and 7 bases respectively, with 21 bases between them. As DNA, the CDR3 is TGTGCCAGCAGCCCCCTGGGCACGCGTCCTGGGAACATTCAGTACTTC. Its protein is CASSPLGTRPGNIQYF.

This rearrangement joins TRBV5-1 to TRBJ2-7; 9 positions agree with TRBD2. The CDR3 is 18 residues long. The V gene end was trimmed by 6 bases and the J gene end by 4 bases; junction bases not matched to a gene: 20. Per the germline V gene, CDR1 is SGHRS and CDR2 is YFSETQ. CDR3 sequence: CASNSGTRGLAGRYEQYF. CDR3 in DNA: TGCGCCAGCAATTCAGGAACTCGTGGGCTAGCGGGGAGGTACGAGCAGTACTTC.

This chain uses TRBV11-2 with TRBJ2-1; D may be TRBD2 (5 bases). The V end was cut by 4 bases, the J end by 2 bases, with 12 bases between. This CDR3 has 15 amino acids. CDR1 and CDR2 from the germline V gene are SGHAT and FQNNGV. In nucleotides, the CDR3 is TGTGCCAGCAGCTACCTGGACTCGACCTACAATGAGCAGTTCTTC. It yields the protein CASSYLDSTYNEQFF.

The chain carries TRBV28 and TRBJ2-7; D unclear. CDR1 and CDR2 from the germline V gene are MDHEN and SYDVKM. CDR3 size: 14 residues. V was clipped by 1 base and J by 2 bases, with 9 bases between them. CDR3 sequence reads: CASSLYWVAYEQYF. The CDR3 DNA sequence: TGTGCCAGCAGTTTATACTGGGTAGCCTACGAGCAGTACTTC.

This clonotype was counted many times. The V call is TRBV7-2, the J call TRBJ2-7; 8 positions agree with TRBD2. Germline CDR1 reads SGHTA; CDR2 reads FQGNSA. V lost 1 base, J lost 2 bases, and 10 bases stayed unmatched. CDR3 length: 17 amino acids. CDR3 in DNA: TGTGCCAGCAGCTTAGGGGTAAGAGCGGGAGTTCCCTACGAGCAGTACTTC. Translation: CASSLGVRAGVPYEQYF.

This clonotype has just a few counts. This chain joins TRBV9 and TRBJ2-4; a weak D match, TRBD2 (6 bases). This CDR3 spans 15 amino acids. V was shortened by 0 bases and J by 7 bases, with 14 bases between the two germline ends. CDR1 and CDR2 (germline): SGDLS, YYNGEE. The CDR3 loop reads CASSVDRGLGNIQYF. CDR3 coding DNA: TGTGCCAGCAGCGTAGATCGGGGACTGGGTAACATTCAGTACTTC.

Note on this clonotype: This could be a read error, since a much larger clone is one nucleotide away. V usage is TRBV7-2 and J usage is TRBJ2-3, with D maybe TRBD2 (8 bases). Per germline, CDR1 SGHTA and CDR2 FQGNSA. This CDR3 region has 14 residues. Written as DNA, the CDR3 is TGTGCCAGTGAGGACAGGACTAGCACAGATATGCAGTATTTT. This translates into CASEDRTSTDMQYF. Drawing the rest from reference TRBV7-2 and TRBJ2-3, the complete variable domain is GAGVSQSPSNKVTEKGKDVELRCDPISGHTALYWYRQSLGQGLEFLIYFQGNSAPDKSGLPSDRFSAERTGGSVSTLTIQRTQQEDSAVYLCASEDRTSTDMQYFGPGTRLTVL.

This clonotype showed up just a few times. V gene TRBV2 combines with J gene TRBJ2-2; no clear D gene. CDR1 and CDR2 from the germline V gene are SNHLY and FYNNEI. The CDR3 is 13 amino acids. Trimming left V 2 bases short and J 4 bases short, with 5 bases between. CDR3 sequence reads: CASSELFTGELFF. Here the CDR3 DNA reads TGTGCCAGCAGTGAACTTTTCACCGGGGAGCTGTTTTTT.